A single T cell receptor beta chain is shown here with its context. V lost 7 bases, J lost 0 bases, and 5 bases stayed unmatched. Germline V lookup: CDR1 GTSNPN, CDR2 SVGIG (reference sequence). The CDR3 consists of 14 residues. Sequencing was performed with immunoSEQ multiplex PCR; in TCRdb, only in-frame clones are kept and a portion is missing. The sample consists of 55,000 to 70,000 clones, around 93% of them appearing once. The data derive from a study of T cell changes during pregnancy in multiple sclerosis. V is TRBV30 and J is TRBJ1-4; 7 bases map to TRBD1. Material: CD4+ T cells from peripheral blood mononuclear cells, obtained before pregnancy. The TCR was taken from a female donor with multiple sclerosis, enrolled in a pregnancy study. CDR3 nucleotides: TGTGCCTCGAGACAGGGATCAACTAATGAAAAACTGTTTTTT. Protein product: CASRQGSTNEKLFF.